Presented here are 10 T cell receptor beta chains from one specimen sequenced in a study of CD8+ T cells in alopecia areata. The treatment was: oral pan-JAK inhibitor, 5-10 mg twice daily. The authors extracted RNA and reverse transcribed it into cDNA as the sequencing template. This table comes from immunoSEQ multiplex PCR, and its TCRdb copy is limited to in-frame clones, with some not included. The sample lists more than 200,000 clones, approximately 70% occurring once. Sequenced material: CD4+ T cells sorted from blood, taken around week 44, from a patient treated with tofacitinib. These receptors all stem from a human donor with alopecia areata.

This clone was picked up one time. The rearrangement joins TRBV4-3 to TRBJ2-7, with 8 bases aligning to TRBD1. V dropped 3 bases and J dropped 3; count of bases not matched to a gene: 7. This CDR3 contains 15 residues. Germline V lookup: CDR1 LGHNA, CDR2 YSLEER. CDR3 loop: CASSHRQGTVYEQYF. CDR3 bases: TGCGCCAGCAGCCATCGACAGGGGACCGTCTACGAGCAGTACTTC.

CDR3 coding DNA: TGTGCCAGCAGAGGGGTTGGAGGCTACACCTTC. This encodes CASRGVGGYTF. This chain links TRBV25-1 with TRBJ1-2; D is perhaps TRBD1 (5 bases). The CDR3 length is 11 residues. V lost 6 bases to trimming and J lost 8 bases, with 10 bases between them. The germline V gene encodes CDR1 MGHDK and CDR2 SYGVNS.

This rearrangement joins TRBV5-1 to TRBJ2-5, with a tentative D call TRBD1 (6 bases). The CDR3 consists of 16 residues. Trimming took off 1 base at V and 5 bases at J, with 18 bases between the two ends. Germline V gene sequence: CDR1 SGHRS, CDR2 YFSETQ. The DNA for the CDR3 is TGCGCCAGCAGCTTGAGCCCTACCGGGACAACGGAGACCCAGTACTTC. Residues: CASSLSPTGTTETQYF.

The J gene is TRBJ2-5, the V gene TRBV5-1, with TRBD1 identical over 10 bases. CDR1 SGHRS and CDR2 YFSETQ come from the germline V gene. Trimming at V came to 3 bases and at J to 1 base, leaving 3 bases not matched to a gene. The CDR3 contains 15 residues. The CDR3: CASSSDRGPQETQYF. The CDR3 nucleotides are TGCGCCAGCAGCTCCGACAGGGGGCCCCAAGAGACCCAGTACTTC. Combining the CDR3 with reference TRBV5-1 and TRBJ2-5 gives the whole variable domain KAGVTQTPRYLIKTRGQQVTLSCSPISGHRSVSWYQQTPGQGLQFLFEYFSETQRNKGNFPGRFSGRQFSNSRSEMNVSTLELGDSALYLCASSSDRGPQETQYFGPGTRLLVL.

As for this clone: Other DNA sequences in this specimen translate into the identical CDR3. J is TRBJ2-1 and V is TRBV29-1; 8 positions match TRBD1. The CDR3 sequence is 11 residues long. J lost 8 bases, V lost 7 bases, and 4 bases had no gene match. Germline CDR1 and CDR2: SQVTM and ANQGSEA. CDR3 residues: CSADRGHEQFF. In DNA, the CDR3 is TGCAGCGCCGACAGGGGCCATGAGCAGTTCTTC.

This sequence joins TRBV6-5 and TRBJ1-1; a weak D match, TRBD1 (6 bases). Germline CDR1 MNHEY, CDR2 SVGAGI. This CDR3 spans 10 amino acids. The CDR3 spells CAVGQIEAFF. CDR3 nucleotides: TGTGCAGTCGGACAGATTGAAGCTTTCTTT.

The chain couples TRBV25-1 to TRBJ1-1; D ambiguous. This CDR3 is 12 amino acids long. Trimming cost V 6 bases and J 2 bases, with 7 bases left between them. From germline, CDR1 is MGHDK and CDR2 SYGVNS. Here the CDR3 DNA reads TGTGCCAGCAGCCTCTCAAACACTGAAGCTTTCTTT. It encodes CASSLSNTEAFF.

The chain's CDR3 is CASSALAQETQYF. The CDR3 coding sequence is TGCGCCAGCAGCGCCCTAGCCCAAGAGACCCAGTACTTC. The chain carries TRBV5-1 and TRBJ2-5, with D possibly TRBD2 on 5 matching bases. With 4 bases removed from V and 1 base from J, the gap between germline ends came to 8 bases. This CDR3 is built from 13 residues. Per germline, CDR1 SGHRS and CDR2 YFSETQ.

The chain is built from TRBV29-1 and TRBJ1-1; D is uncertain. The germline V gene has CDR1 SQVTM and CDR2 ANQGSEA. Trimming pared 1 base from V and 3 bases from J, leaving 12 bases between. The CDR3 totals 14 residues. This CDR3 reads CSVEVPGRYTEAFF. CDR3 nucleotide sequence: TGCAGCGTTGAAGTCCCCGGCAGATACACTGAAGCTTTCTTT.

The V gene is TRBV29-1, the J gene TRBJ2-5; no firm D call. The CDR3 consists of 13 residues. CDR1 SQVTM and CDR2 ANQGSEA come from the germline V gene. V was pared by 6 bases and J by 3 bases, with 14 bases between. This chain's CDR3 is CSVSGRAKETQYF. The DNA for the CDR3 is TGCAGCGTGTCCGGCCGGGCCAAAGAGACCCAGTACTTC.